This T cell receptor (beta chain) was documented in a study of blood T cell repertoires in COVID-19. About the research overall: The origin of the acute and convalescent COVID-19 samples was the United States, Italy and Spain. T cells, B-cell-depleted T cells, or PBMCs supplied cDNA or gDNA.

In the original processing: Estimates of nucleated cell counts were drawn from the amplification of reference gene primers. Assay used: immunoSEQ multiplex PCR; TCRdb lists only in-frame clones, some missing. For V, J and clone size, that table is used; D and trimming come from the DNA. The sample consists of some 190,000 clones, approximately 85% of them appearing once. V lost 3 bases, J lost 4 bases, and 5 bases stayed unmatched. The CDR3 extends over 15 amino acids. CDR1 and CDR2 (germline): SGDLS, YYNGEE. This TCR was recovered from a woman at least 80 years old with acute or convalescent COVID-19. Sequencing input: peripheral blood. The rearrangement links TRBV9 to TRBJ2-1; 9 bases line up with TRBD2. The CDR3 spells CASSAGLASYNEQFF. CDR3 nucleotides: TGTGCCAGCAGCGCCGGACTAGCGTCGTACAATGAGCAGTTCTTC.